The next 26 T cell receptor beta chains were all read from a single sample in a study of CD8+ T cells in alopecia areata. RNA extraction was followed by reverse transcription into cDNA, which acted as the sequencing template. This table comes from immunoSEQ multiplex PCR, and its TCRdb copy is limited to in-frame clones, with some not included. The sample includes fewer than 150,000 clones, roughly 58% of them seen just once. This material consisted of CD4+ T cells sorted from blood, taken at week 0. The receptors were sampled from a human donor with alopecia areata.

V gene TRBV4-2 combines with J gene TRBJ1-2; D gene unclear. V was trimmed by 5 bases and J by 3 bases, leaving 13 bases between them. The CDR3 runs 14 residues. Germline V gene sequence: CDR1 LGHNA, CDR2 YNFKEQ. CDR3 DNA sequence: TGTGCCAGCAGCGCCCGGACGGATGACTATGGCTACACCTTC. Residues: CASSARTDDYGYTF.

The gene calls are TRBV7-8 and TRBJ1-5; D remains unclear. Germline V gives CDR1 SGHVS, CDR2 FQNEAQ. Trimming cost V 0 bases and J 0 bases, with 12 bases left between them. The CDR3 spans 17 residues. CDR3 sequence (DNA): TGTGCCAGCAGCTTAGCGAGCACCGCGGATAGCAATCAGCCCCAGCATTTT. This codes for CASSLASTADSNQPQHF.

This clone occurred a few times. The rearrangement links TRBV5-1 to TRBJ2-7; TRBD2 aligns across 12 bases. Germline lookup yields CDR1 SGHRS and CDR2 YFSETQ. The ends lost 4 bases at V and 7 bases at J; junction bases unmatched: 9. The CDR3 covers 15 residues. The CDR3 sequence: CASSPTSGGPGEQYF. The CDR3 coding sequence is TGCGCCAGCAGCCCCACTAGCGGGGGGCCGGGGGAGCAGTACTTC.

The CDR3 DNA follows: TGTGCCAGCAGCTCGACGAGGGAGACCCAGTACTTC. Translating it yields CASSSTRETQYF. The chain carries TRBV6-5 and TRBJ2-5; no reliable D call. V was cut by 6 bases and J by 5 bases, with 10 bases left in between. CDR3 length: 12 amino acids. Germline V lookup: CDR1 MNHEY, CDR2 SVGAGI.

The chain employs TRBV29-1 and TRBJ2-4; TRBD1 might be the D (5 bases). In germline, CDR1 is SQVTM, CDR2 ANQGSEA. The CDR3 loop spans 14 amino acids. V lost 2 bases to trimming and J lost 0 bases, with 8 bases between them. CDR3: CSVERRVAKNIQYF. CDR3 DNA sequence: TGCAGCGTTGAACGCAGGGTAGCCAAAAACATTCAGTACTTC. The complete variable domain, with remaining parts taken from reference TRBV29-1 and TRBJ2-4, reads SAVISQKPSRDICQRGTSLTIQCQVDSQVTMMFWYRQQPGQSLTLIATANQGSEATYESGFVIDKFPISRPNLTFSTLTVSNMSPEDSSIYLCSVERRVAKNIQYFGAGTRLSVL.

This chain uses TRBV19 with TRBJ2-1; D might be TRBD2 (5 bases). Trimming stripped 4 bases from V and 4 bases from J, with 8 bases between. Germline-derived CDR1 and CDR2 are LNHDA and SQIVND (reference sequence). The CDR3 runs 13 residues. The CDR3 sequence: CASSSGLYNEQFF. CDR3 nucleotide sequence: TGTGCCAGTAGTAGCGGGCTGTACAATGAGCAGTTCTTC.

CDR3 sequence reads: CASSQDRGGREYF. The CDR3 region has the DNA TGCGCCAGCAGCCAAGACAGGGGAGGTCGGGAGTACTTC. The chain recombines TRBV4-1 with TRBJ2-7, with D perhaps being TRBD1 or TRBD2 (6 bases each). Deletions cut 0 bases from V and 11 bases from J, with 14 bases between. The CDR3 extends over 13 amino acids. CDR1 and CDR2 from the germline V gene are MGHRA and YSYEKL.

This clone was observed once. This chain uses TRBV5-1 with TRBJ1-2; 8 nucleotides line up with TRBD1. The CDR3 extends over 13 amino acids. J was trimmed by 6 bases and V by 0 bases; bases with no gene match: 1. The germline CDR1 and CDR2 sequences are SGHRS and YFSETQ. The CDR3 loop is CASSLATGDGYTF. The CDR3 DNA is TGCGCCAGCAGCTTGGCGACAGGGGATGGCTACACCTTC.

This clone was counted a few times. The chain has TRBV28 and TRBJ1-6, with a tentative D call TRBD1 (5 bases). The length of the CDR3 is 16 residues. Per germline, CDR1 MDHEN and CDR2 SYDVKM. V was cut by 3 bases and J by 7 bases, with 16 bases left in between. The CDR3: CASSFHPQGVNSPLHF. As DNA, the CDR3 is TGTGCCAGCAGTTTCCACCCGCAGGGTGTCAATTCACCCCTCCACTTT. The whole variable domain, remainder taken from reference TRBV28 and TRBJ1-6, is DVKVTQSSRYLVKRTGEKVFLECVQDMDHENMFWYRQDPGLGLRLIYFSYDVKMKEKGDIPEGYSVSREKKERFSLILESASTNQTSMYLCASSFHPQGVNSPLHFGNGTRLTVT.

The genes are TRBV5-1 and TRBJ2-7; 7 bases agree with TRBD2. V lost 6 bases to trimming and J lost 4 bases; unmatched junction nucleotides: 10. Looked up from germline, CDR1 is SGHRS and CDR2 is YFSETQ. The CDR3 is made up of 14 amino acids. CDR3 in amino acids: CASKELAEGYEQYF. The CDR3 bases are TGCGCCAGCAAAGAGCTAGCGGAGGGTTACGAGCAGTACTTC.

In the case of this clone: Other nucleotide sequences from this sample produce the same CDR3. V gene TRBV19 combines with J gene TRBJ2-3; D unclear. CDR1 and CDR2 from the germline V gene are LNHDA and SQIVND (reference sequence). The CDR3 totals 14 residues. Trimming removed 3 bases from V and 2 bases from J, with 9 bases in between. This CDR3 is CASSIERATDTQYF. The CDR3 region has the DNA TGTGCCAGTAGTATCGAACGGGCCACAGATACGCAGTATTTT.

This chain joins TRBV25-1 and TRBJ2-1; D gene unclear. Germline V gene sequence: CDR1 MGHDK, CDR2 SYGVNS. This CDR3 is built from 13 residues. V lost 3 bases to trimming and J lost 3 bases, with 6 bases between them. For the CDR3, the DNA is TGTGCCAGCAGTGATCTTCGCTACAATGAGCAGTTCTTC. The encoded protein is CASSDLRYNEQFF.

This rearrangement joins TRBV2 to TRBJ2-3, with 10 bases fitting TRBD1. Per germline, CDR1 SNHLY and CDR2 FYNNEI. This CDR3 has 15 residues. Trimming removed 6 bases from V and 2 bases from J; junction bases left unmatched: 5. CDR3: CASSRDRGPTDTQYF. The CDR3 DNA sequence: TGTGCCAGCAGCCGCGACAGGGGGCCCACAGATACGCAGTATTTT.

The chain uses TRBV10-3 and TRBJ2-3; TRBD2 aligns across 14 bases. Germline CDR1 is ENHRY and CDR2 is SYGVKD. V gave up 10 bases and J gave up 5 bases; unmatched junction bases: 2. The CDR3 spans 13 residues. The CDR3 nucleotides read TGTGCCACCGGACTAGCGGGGGGAGATACGCAGTATTTT. Its protein is CATGLAGGDTQYF.

The chain couples TRBV7-3 to TRBJ2-5; TRBD1 might be the D (7 bases). This CDR3 comprises 14 residues. Germline loops: CDR1 SGHTA, CDR2 FQGTGA. V gave up 5 bases and J gave up 4 bases, with 14 bases separating them. The CDR3 loop reads CASSPTGRIETQYF. The DNA of the CDR3 is TGTGCCAGCAGCCCGACAGGGAGGATAGAGACCCAGTACTTC.

This clone has more than one count but fewer than ten. The V gene is TRBV7-8, the J gene TRBJ2-3; TRBD2 might be the D (6 bases). V gave up 5 bases and J gave up 0 bases, with 18 bases separating them. Looked up from germline, CDR1 is SGHVS and CDR2 is FQNEAQ. The CDR3 loop spans 17 amino acids. The CDR3 DNA reads as TGTGCCAGCAGCCCCGATTGGCGGGATTTAAGCACAGATACGCAGTATTTT. Protein sequence: CASSPDWRDLSTDTQYF. Filled out from reference TRBV7-8 and TRBJ2-3, the complete variable domain reads GAGVSQSPRYKVAKRGQDVALRCDPISGHVSLFWYQQALGQGPEFLTYFQNEAQLDKSGLPSDRFFAERPEGSVSTLKIQRTQQEDSAVYLCASSPDWRDLSTDTQYFGPGTRLTVL.

This clone was recorded a few times. The CDR3 spells CASSPSRLNVETQYF. The CDR3 nucleotides are TGTGCCAGCAGCCCTTCCAGACTGAACGTAGAGACCCAGTACTTC. The J gene is TRBJ2-5, the V gene TRBV7-2; D is unresolved. CDR3 length: 15 amino acids. V shed 5 bases and J shed 4 bases, with 17 bases lying between them. From germline, CDR1 is SGHTA and CDR2 FQGNSA.

The count of this clone is one. The identical CDR3 is also encoded by other nucleotide sequences in the sample. V gene TRBV2 combines with J gene TRBJ2-5; perhaps TRBD1 as D (5 bases). The V gene lost 4 bases and the J gene lost 2 bases, with 8 bases spanning the gap. From germline, CDR1 is SNHLY and CDR2 FYNNEI. This CDR3 spans 13 amino acids. The CDR3 reads CASSVQGQETQYF. The DNA for the CDR3 is TGTGCCAGCAGTGTTCAGGGACAAGAGACCCAGTACTTC.

This clone was counted between two and nine times. The chain links TRBV2 to TRBJ1-1; D perhaps matches TRBD1 (5 bases). The length of the CDR3 is 13 residues. V was pared by 6 bases and J by 3 bases, with 11 bases between. Germline lookup yields CDR1 SNHLY and CDR2 FYNNEI. The CDR3 nucleotides are TGTGCCAGCAGGTTCGGGGCGGACACTGAAGCTTTCTTT. Protein sequence: CASRFGADTEAFF.

The chain employs TRBV7-2 and TRBJ2-5; D perhaps matches TRBD2 (6 bases). CDR1 and CDR2 (germline): SGHTA, FQGNSA. The CDR3 runs to 14 residues. V shed 5 bases and J shed 7 bases, with 17 bases lying between them. The CDR3 DNA follows: TGTGCCAGCAGCCCGGGGACGGGGGTTTGGACCCAGTACTTC. Translation: CASSPGTGVWTQYF.

Note on this clone: The same CDR3 arises from other DNA sequences in this sample as well. The gene calls are TRBV2 and TRBJ2-3; unclear D gene. From germline, CDR1 is SNHLY and CDR2 FYNNEI. This CDR3 comprises 13 residues. The V end lost 1 base, the J end lost 3 bases, and 5 bases lay between the germline ends. The CDR3 loop is CASSEVLTDTQYF. The CDR3 region has the DNA TGTGCCAGCAGTGAAGTTCTTACAGATACGCAGTATTTT.

This clone has just one count. The chain joins TRBV18 to TRBJ1-1; D call uncertain. V was trimmed by 9 bases and J by 9 bases, leaving 23 bases between them. The CDR3 length is 14 residues. Per the germline V gene, CDR1 is KGHSH and CDR2 is LQKENI. The CDR3 loop is CASRRSEGGEKAFF. The CDR3 coding sequence is TGTGCCAGTAGACGGTCGGAGGGCGGGGAAAAAGCTTTCTTT.

The chain is built from TRBV23-1 and TRBJ1-2; D uncertain. TRBV23-1 is marked as an open reading frame, function uncertain. The V gene lost 4 bases and the J gene lost 1 base, with 34 bases spanning the gap. The CDR3 totals 22 residues. The CDR3 DNA is TGCGCCAGCAGTCTGGACCGGGTCCCAACGTCCATCCCCCCAGCACGTAACTATGGCTACACCTTC. Amino acid sequence: CASSLDRVPTSIPPARNYGYTF.

This chain links TRBV7-2 with TRBJ2-7; possibly TRBD1 or TRBD2 for D (5 bases each). CDR1 and CDR2 (germline): SGHTA, FQGNSA. V was cut by 5 bases and J by 9 bases, with 20 bases left in between. There are 14 residues in the CDR3. In DNA, the CDR3 is TGTGCCAGCAGCCCCTCTGGGGACCCGGGTGGGCAGTACTTC. Amino acids: CASSPSGDPGGQYF.

The J gene is TRBJ1-6, the V gene TRBV7-8, with D tentatively TRBD1 (6 bases). V shed 5 bases and J shed 10 bases, with 21 bases lying between them. The CDR3 runs to 16 residues. Germline V CDR1 and CDR2: SGHVS, FQNEAQ. CDR3: CASSQGIGRGYSPLHF. CDR3 coding DNA: TGTGCCAGCAGCCAGGGGATAGGGAGAGGTTACTCACCCCTCCACTTT.

The J gene is TRBJ2-2, the V gene TRBV4-2; D call uncertain. Germline values: CDR1 LGHNA, CDR2 YNFKEQ. The CDR3 consists of 15 residues. V was trimmed by 0 bases and J by 1 base, leaving 6 bases between them. CDR3 sequence reads: CASSQDGMNTGELFF. The CDR3 DNA reads TGTGCCAGCAGCCAAGATGGAATGAACACCGGGGAGCTGTTTTTT.